Reported below is one TCR beta chain. There is no known antigen for this receptor. No base quality values were provided; no much bigger clone lies one nucleotide off. The immunoSEQ Assay, a bias-controlled multiplex PCR, was used to amplify TCRbeta CDR3 regions from genomic DNA. The authors' analysis ran thus. Nucleated cell counts per sample were estimated from amplification of reference gene primers within the assay. Sequence reads were collapsed and filtered to measure the absolute abundance of every unique TCRbeta CDR3 rearrangement. Productive Simpson clonality was computed per sample as the square root of Simpson's diversity index over productive rearrangements. This immuneACCESS table, as held by TCRdb, lists in-frame sequences with V and J called but not all clones. Of the missing ones, under half trace to an unresolved V gene in checked studies; the others have no known cause. For V, J and clone size, that table is used; D and trimming come from the DNA. The sample contains roughly 170,000 clones, around nine tenths of them found a single time. The top ten hold roughly 2.5% of the sample.

The CDR3 runs 14 amino acids, cysteine and phenylalanine included. The CDR3 DNA has 42 bases and is translated from base 1. The germline V gene sets CDR1 to SGHRS and CDR2 to YFSETQ. V and J are truncated by 4 bases and 3 bases respectively, leaving an intervening sequence of 13 bases. The collaborating institutions used their own protocols to collect whole blood in K2EDTA tubes. Collaborator samples were shipped for TCRbeta analysis as frozen whole blood, isolated PBMCs, or DNA extracted from either sample type. This specimen belongs to a study of blood T cell repertoires in COVID-19 (dated by TCRdb to 2018 to 2020). General notes on the study: Collaborator samples came from the United States, Italy and Spain and covered acute and convalescent phases of COVID-19. The prospective study material was composed of cDNA or gDNA derived from T cells, B-cell-depleted T cells, or PBMCs. Subjects who had been exposed to COVID-19, were actively infected with it, or had recovered from it provided the deeply sampled blood TCRbeta repertoires that made up the dataset. The repertoires were released in a freely available public database meant as a resource for research on the immune response to SARS-CoV-2. Samples came from the ongoing ImmuneRACE study (first 160 participants) plus 1,254 subjects from 6 global collaborators. A de-identified subject ID, COVID-19 status, age in years and sex were almost always included in the sample metadata. Where available, HLA class I and class II types were obtained from metadata supplied by the sample provider rather than from assay-based typing. On the study overall, not on this receptor specifically: Clinical and demographic metadata were provided uncurated, with the amount varying by source and participant.

The chain employs TRBV5-1 and TRBJ1-1; no D gene is confidently identified. The sequenced material came from peripheral blood. The receptor comes from a man between 35 and 55 years old with active or convalescent COVID-19. The DNA is TGCGCCAGCAGCCGGACCCGGCGGGACACTGAAGCTTTCTTT. Translated, this is CASSRTRRDTEAFF.